The 14 T cell receptor beta chains listed next were all sequenced from one sample in a study of T cell clonality in common variable immunodeficiency. Libraries were prepared by immunoSEQ multiplex PCR; TCRdb keeps only in-frame clonotypes and omits some of them. The table lists about 52,000 clones, with no singletons. The sequencing input was peripheral blood mononuclear cells. The receptors come from a person aged 18 to 75 in good health.

This clone was recorded at least ten times. The read ends 3 residues early relative to the CDR3; the germline J gene fills the gap. The chain has TRBV30 and TRBJ2-2, with a tentative D call TRBD2 (5 bases). This CDR3 contains 14 residues. V was clipped by 5 bases and J by 4 bases, with 14 bases between them. Germline loops: CDR1 GTSNPN, CDR2 SVGIG (reference sequence). CDR3 residues: CAWALGRGTGELFF. The covered CDR3 bases are TGTGCCTGGGCCTTGGGCCGGGGCACCGGGGAG.

This clone has ten or more counts. The read ends 3 residues shy of where the CDR3 ends; the end is completed using the germline J gene. The chain is built from TRBV11-2 and TRBJ2-5; no clear D gene. V dropped 0 bases and J dropped 5 bases, with 4 bases sitting between them. Germline V CDR1 and CDR2: SGHAT, FQNNGV. The CDR3 consists of 12 residues. The CDR3 region is CASSLDRETQYF. CDR3 bases read: TGTGCCAGCAGCTTAGATCGGGAGACC.

This clone was counted at least ten times. The read terminates 3 residues before the CDR3 end, so the remaining end is supplied by the germline J gene. The rearrangement joins TRBV7-6 to TRBJ2-7; D is possibly TRBD1 (6 bases). V shed 5 bases and J shed 6 bases, with 14 bases lying between them. CDR1 and CDR2 from the germline V gene are SGHVS and FNYEAQ. CDR3 length: 13 residues. The CDR3 here is CASSADRTFEQYF. CDR3 DNA, as far as it was read: TGTGCCAGCAGCGCTGACAGGACCTTCGAG.

This clone has ten or more counts. From the germline J gene comes the end of the CDR3, since the read stops 3 residues before it. V gene TRBV20-1 combines with J gene TRBJ2-2; D uncertain. The CDR3 loop spans 13 amino acids. Deletions cut 5 bases from V and 4 bases from J, with 11 bases between. Germline V gene lookup returns CDR1 DFQATT and CDR2 SNEGSKA (reference sequence). CDR3 in amino acids: CSASSLGTGELFF. Partial CDR3 DNA: TGCAGTGCTTCTAGTCTTGGCACCGGGGAG.

This clone was recorded at least ten times. The CDR3 is cut off 3 residues early in the read; its end comes from the germline J gene. This chain uses TRBV20-1 with TRBJ2-1; 7 bases map to TRBD2. V lost 3 bases and J lost 6; bases outside the gene matches: 5. The CDR3 extends over 13 amino acids. Germline V gene lookup returns CDR1 DFQATT and CDR2 SNEGSKA (reference sequence). The CDR3 protein is CSARTSSVNEQFF. The part of the CDR3 DNA that was read is TGCAGTGCTAGGACTAGCTCAGTCAATGAG.

In this sample, this clone turned up many times. The read terminates 3 residues ahead of where the CDR3 ends, so the germline J gene completes it. The V and J genes are TRBV19 and TRBJ2-1, with 12 bases fitting TRBD2. The CDR3 loop spans 18 amino acids. V shed 3 bases, J shed 6 bases, and the junction held 12 bases outside the gene matches. CDR1 and CDR2 from the germline V gene are LNHDA and SQIVND (reference sequence). The covered CDR3 bases are TGTGCCAGTAGTATCATTTCGGGACTAGCGGGCCGGGGCAATGAG. Translating gives CASSIISGLAGRGNE. The CDR3 reads in full as CASSIISGLAGRGNEQFF.

Notes on this clone: The CDR3 extends 3 residues past the end of the read, so its final part is completed from the germline J gene. The chain links TRBV11-3 to TRBJ2-7, with 10 bases aligning to TRBD1. The germline gives CDR1 SGHNT, CDR2 YENEEA. J was trimmed by 3 bases and V by 4 bases; bases with no gene match: 3. This CDR3 region has 14 residues. The covered CDR3 bases are TGTGCCAGCAGCTGGGGGACAGGGGACTACGAG. Its protein is CASSWGTGDYE. The entire CDR3 is CASSWGTGDYEQYF.

This clone was found many times. The read falls 3 residues short of the CDR3 end, and the missing part is taken from the germline J gene. This chain uses TRBV20-1 with TRBJ2-3, with TRBD2 matching 13 bases. Germline V gene sequence: CDR1 DFQATT, CDR2 SNEGSKA (reference sequence). Trimming at V came to 6 bases and at J to 0 bases, leaving 9 bases not matched to a gene. This CDR3 comprises 17 residues. This chain's CDR3 is CSAPIGTSGESTDTQYF. CDR3 bases read: TGCAGTGCCCCTATTGGGACTAGCGGGGAAAGCACAGATACG.

This clone was found many times. Read coverage stops 3 residues before the CDR3 terminus; the germline J gene supplies the remainder. The rearrangement links TRBV6-2 or TRBV6-3 to TRBJ1-5; D remains ambiguous. The CDR3 length is 14 residues. V was trimmed by 3 bases and J by 2 bases, leaving 8 bases between them. Germline V CDR1 and CDR2: MNHEY, SVGEGT. The sequenced part of the CDR3 DNA is TGTGCCAGCAGTTATAGGGTGCGCAATCAGCCC. Its protein product is CASSYRVRNQP. The whole CDR3 protein is CASSYRVRNQPQHF.

This clone was observed many times. The CDR3 end falls 3 residues outside the read, so it is completed with the germline J gene. The genes are TRBV10-3 and TRBJ2-3, with 13 nucleotides matching TRBD2. Germline assignment: CDR1 ENHRY and CDR2 SYGVKD. The trim removed 4 bases at V and 1 base at J, leaving 2 bases unmatched. There are 16 residues in the CDR3. Incomplete CDR3 DNA: TGTGCCATCAGTGTAACTAGCGGGGGGGGCACAGATACG. As protein: CAISVTSGGGTDT. The full CDR3 protein is CAISVTSGGGTDTQYF.

This clone was recorded many times. Read coverage stops 3 residues before the CDR3 terminus; the germline J gene supplies the remainder. The chain couples TRBV5-4 to TRBJ2-2; D not resolved. V was trimmed by 0 bases and J by 6 bases, leaving 15 bases between them. Per germline, CDR1 SGHNT and CDR2 YYREEE (reference sequence). There are 16 residues in the CDR3. The CDR3 sequence is CASSLGARTYAGELFF. The DNA read from the CDR3 is TGTGCCAGCAGCTTGGGAGCTAGAACGTACGCCGGGGAG.

This clone was counted many times. Sequencing ends 3 residues short of the CDR3 end; the germline J gene provides the rest. The chain combines TRBV2 with TRBJ1-4; D may be TRBD1 (5 bases). The CDR3 has 16 amino acids. Trimming removed 6 bases at V and 0 bases at J, with 14 bases between. Germline V gives CDR1 SNHLY, CDR2 FYNNEI. The chain's CDR3 is CASSELGGPTNEKLFF. The sequenced CDR3 bases are TGTGCCAGCAGCGAACTCGGGGGACCAACTAATGAAAAA.

This clone was seen repeatedly, ten times or more. The read is 3 residues too short to cover the CDR3 end, so that end is filled in from the germline J gene. The rearrangement links TRBV5-1 to TRBJ2-7, with D tentatively TRBD1 (5 bases). Germline CDR1 is SGHRS and CDR2 is YFSETQ. The CDR3 totals 13 residues. V shed 7 bases and J shed 1 base, with 12 bases lying between them. CDR3 sequence: CASQGADSYEQYF. The sequenced CDR3 bases are TGCGCCAGCCAAGGGGCAGATTCCTACGAG.

This clone occurred many times. The read finishes 3 residues shy of the CDR3 end, and the germline J gene is used to complete it. V usage is TRBV20-1 and J usage is TRBJ2-1; possible D gene TRBD2, 6 bases. Per germline, CDR1 DFQATT and CDR2 SNEGSKA (reference sequence). This CDR3 spans 14 amino acids. The V end was cut by 0 bases, the J end by 6 bases, with 12 bases between. The CDR3 loop is CSARDPGLFNEQFF. The covered CDR3 bases are TGCAGTGCTAGAGACCCGGGACTTTTCAATGAG.